The 9 T cell receptor beta chains presented below share a single source sample, sequenced in a study of beta chain features in type 1 diabetes. Sequencing targeted expressed TCRB transcripts, as all isolated RNA had been reverse transcribed. Clones were read by immunoSEQ multiplex PCR, and TCRdb kept only the in-frame ones, dropping some. Of hundreds of thousands of clones in the sample, 15% to 20% are singletons; the top ten hold 0.023%. Sequenced input: naive CD4+ T cells from blood. The receptors stem from a woman in her late teens or twenties in good health.

The genes are TRBV28 and TRBJ2-7; 12 positions agree with TRBD2. This CDR3 region has 19 residues. Germline trimming cut 5 bases from V and 1 base from J; bases unmatched to any gene: 15. Per germline, CDR1 MDHEN and CDR2 SYDVKM. CDR3 sequence (DNA): TGTGCCAGCAGTGCAGGACTAGCGGGGATCCCTTACCCTTCCTACGAGCAGTACTTC. This gives the protein CASSAGLAGIPYPSYEQYF.

This clone was observed a handful of times. This rearrangement joins TRBV5-4 to TRBJ2-2; D remains ambiguous. With 1 base removed from V and 4 bases from J, the gap between germline ends came to 8 bases. From germline, CDR1 is SGHNT and CDR2 YYREEE (reference sequence). The CDR3 spans 14 residues. CDR3 region: CASSLSSSTGELFF. In DNA form, the CDR3 reads TGTGCCAGCAGCTTGTCGTCAAGCACCGGGGAGCTGTTTTTT. The complete variable domain, with remaining parts taken from reference TRBV5-4 and TRBJ2-2, reads ETGVTQSPTHLIKTRGQQVTLRCSSQSGHNTVSWYQQALGQGPQFIFQYYREEENGRGNFPPRFSGLQFPNYSSELNVNALELDDSALYLCASSLSSSTGELFFGEGSRLTVL.

The chain joins TRBV25-1 to TRBJ2-2; possibly TRBD1 for D (6 bases). The germline gives CDR1 MGHDK, CDR2 SYGVNS. The CDR3 covers 17 residues. The V gene lost 5 bases and the J gene lost 0 bases, with 16 bases spanning the gap. CDR3 bases: TGTGCCAGCAGTTTGACATTTACAGGGACGAACACCGGGGAGCTGTTTTTT. The encoded protein is CASSLTFTGTNTGELFF.

This clone has at least ten counts. The gene calls are TRBV10-3 and TRBJ2-1, with 8 bases aligning to TRBD2. Looked up from germline, CDR1 is ENHRY and CDR2 is SYGVKD. The V gene end was trimmed by 5 bases and the J gene end by 8 bases; junction bases not matched to a gene: 8. The CDR3 consists of 14 residues. For the CDR3, the DNA is TGTGCCATCAGTATAGCGGGATTTGAAGATGAGCAGTTCTTC. Translating it yields CAISIAGFEDEQFF.

The V and J genes are TRBV7-2 and TRBJ2-4, with 8 bases identical to TRBD1. This CDR3 comprises 19 residues. CDR1 and CDR2 (germline): SGHTA, FQGNSA. The trim removed 5 bases at V and 1 base at J, leaving 16 bases unmatched. Here the CDR3 DNA reads TGTGCCAGCAGCCCTTTCCTTTGGACAGGGCGTGAGGCCAAAAACATTCAGTACTTC. Translated, it gives CASSPFLWTGREAKNIQYF.

This clone was observed a few times. The rearrangement joins TRBV15 to TRBJ1-5; D is unresolved. CDR3 size: 15 residues. V was cut by 1 base and J by 0 bases, with 7 bases left in between. Germline V gene sequence: CDR1 LNHNV, CDR2 YYDKDF (reference sequence). CDR3 coding DNA: TGTGCCACCAGCAGAGTGGGATTTAGCAATCAGCCCCAGCATTTT. Translated, it gives CATSRVGFSNQPQHF.

This chain joins TRBV28 and TRBJ2-5; 8 nucleotides agree with TRBD2. This CDR3 region has 12 residues. V lost 9 bases and J lost 9; bases outside the gene matches: 9. Germline V CDR1 and CDR2: MDHEN, SYDVKM. This CDR3 reads CASSGAPRSQYF. The DNA of the CDR3 is TGTGCCAGTAGCGGGGCCCCAAGGTCCCAGTACTTC.

This clone showed up just a few times. The CDR3 DNA reads TGTGCCAGCAGGGGAGACAGGGGGACCTACAATGAGCAGTTCTTC. This codes for CASRGDRGTYNEQFF. The V call is TRBV6-5, the J call TRBJ2-1; 9 positions match TRBD1. CDR1 and CDR2 (germline): MNHEY, SVGAGI. V was pared by 6 bases and J by 2 bases, with 5 bases of the junction left unmatched. The length of the CDR3 is 15 residues.

The rearrangement joins TRBV7-3 to TRBJ2-6, with 7 bases lining up with TRBD1. The CDR3 is 16 amino acids. Per germline, CDR1 SGHTA and CDR2 FQGTGA. With V trimmed by 5 bases and J by 2 bases, 6 bases remained unmatched. CDR3 DNA: TGTGCCAGCAGCCAGCACGACAGGGCTGGGGCCAACGTCCTGACTTTC. It is translated as CASSQHDRAGANVLTF.